Below, 4 T cell receptor beta chains from the same sample are listed, as sequenced in a study of cytomegalovirus exposure and HLA in healthy donors. Primers: 60 Vbeta forward and 13 Jbeta reverse. Using immunoSEQ multiplex PCR, the repertoire was profiled, and TCRdb retains in-frame clones only, with some absent. In the table there are 270,000 or so clones, over 90% of which are singletons. The specimen was PBMCs. These receptors were taken from a girl aged 2 to 9 in good health and CMV-seronegative.

The V and J genes are TRBV27 and TRBJ2-1, with D perhaps matching TRBD2 (6 bases). The germline CDR1 and CDR2 sequences are MNHEY and SMNVEV (reference sequence). The ends were cut back, 2 bases at V and 9 bases at J, with 23 bases in the middle. The CDR3 runs to 17 residues. CDR3: CASSLMGGRGGGGEQFF. The CDR3 nucleotides read TGTGCCAGCAGTTTAATGGGTGGGCGGGGCGGTGGAGGTGAGCAGTTCTTC.

The J gene is TRBJ2-3, the V gene TRBV7-6; TRBD2 matches at 9 bases. After removal of 4 bases from V and 2 bases from J, the junction contained 7 bases not matched to a gene. The CDR3 has 16 amino acids. Looked up from germline, CDR1 is SGHVS and CDR2 is FNYEAQ. This CDR3 is CASSSLIAGDTDTQYF. As DNA, the CDR3 is TGTGCCAGCAGCTCCCTTATAGCGGGGGACACAGATACGCAGTATTTT. Based on the CDR3 plus reference TRBV7-6 and TRBJ2-3, the full variable domain is GAGVSQSPRYKVTKRGQDVALRCDPISGHVSLYWYRQALGQGPEFLTYFNYEAQQDKSGLPNDRFSAERPEGSISTLTIQRTEQRDSAMYRCASSSLIAGDTDTQYFGPGTRLTVL.

The gene calls are TRBV7-9 and TRBJ2-7, with 8 bases identical to TRBD2. There are 15 residues in the CDR3. Trimming at V came to 8 bases and at J to 2 bases, leaving 11 bases not matched to a gene. Germline V CDR1 and CDR2: SEHNR, FQNEAQ (reference sequence). The CDR3 coding sequence is TGTGCCAGCGGGATTAGCGGGGCTCAACCCTACGAGCAGTACTTC. Amino acids: CASGISGAQPYEQYF.

This chain uses TRBV27 with TRBJ2-3, with 8 positions matching TRBD2. Germline V lookup: CDR1 MNHEY, CDR2 SMNVEV (reference sequence). This CDR3 has 14 residues. Trimming took 6 bases from V and 1 from J; bases not matched to a gene: 3. CDR3 residues: CASSGGAGTDTQYF. CDR3 DNA sequence: TGTGCCAGCAGCGGGGGGGCGGGCACAGATACGCAGTATTTT.